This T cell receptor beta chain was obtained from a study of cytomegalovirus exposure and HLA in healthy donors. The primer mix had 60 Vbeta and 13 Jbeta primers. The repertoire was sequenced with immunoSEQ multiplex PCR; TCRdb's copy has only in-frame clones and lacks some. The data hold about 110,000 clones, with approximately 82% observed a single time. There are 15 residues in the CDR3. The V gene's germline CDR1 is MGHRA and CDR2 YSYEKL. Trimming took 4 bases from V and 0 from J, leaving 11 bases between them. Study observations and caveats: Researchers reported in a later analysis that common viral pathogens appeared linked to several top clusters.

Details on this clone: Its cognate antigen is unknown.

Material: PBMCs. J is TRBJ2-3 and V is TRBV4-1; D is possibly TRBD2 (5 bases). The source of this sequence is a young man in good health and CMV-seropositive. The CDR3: CASSLVGVSTDTQYF. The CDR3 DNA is TGCGCCAGCAGCCTCGTCGGGGTTAGCACAGATACGCAGTATTTT.